This record covers a single TCR beta chain. Its antigen is undetermined. Germline-derived CDR1 and CDR2 are SNHLY and FYNNEI. Trimming pared 3 bases from V and 5 bases from J, leaving 13 bases between. This CDR3 contains 14 residues. The data were taken from a study of cytomegalovirus exposure and HLA in healthy donors. Study-wide results and caveats: With high specificity and sensitivity, the classifier reportedly diagnosed cytomegalovirus status. Later on, a genetic analysis was performed. It linked a missense variant in DCLRE1C with V- and J-gene trimming of TCR beta. In a later analysis, parvovirus B19, influenza, CMV and Epstein-Barr virus appeared linked to several top co-occurrence clusters.

PCR involved 60 Vbeta and 13 Jbeta primers. Clones were sequenced by immunoSEQ multiplex PCR, and TCRdb holds only the in-frame ones, with some missing. Among more than 150,000 clones, around 81% were seen once, and the ten largest hold under 2%. What was sequenced was PBMCs. The J gene is TRBJ1-1, the V gene TRBV2; TRBD1 might be the D (6 bases). The TCR comes from a middle-aged man in good health and CMV-seronegative. The DNA for the CDR3 is TGTGCCAGCAGTGACAACAGGGTCTATACTGAAGCTTTCTTT. Amino acid sequence: CASSDNRVYTEAFF.